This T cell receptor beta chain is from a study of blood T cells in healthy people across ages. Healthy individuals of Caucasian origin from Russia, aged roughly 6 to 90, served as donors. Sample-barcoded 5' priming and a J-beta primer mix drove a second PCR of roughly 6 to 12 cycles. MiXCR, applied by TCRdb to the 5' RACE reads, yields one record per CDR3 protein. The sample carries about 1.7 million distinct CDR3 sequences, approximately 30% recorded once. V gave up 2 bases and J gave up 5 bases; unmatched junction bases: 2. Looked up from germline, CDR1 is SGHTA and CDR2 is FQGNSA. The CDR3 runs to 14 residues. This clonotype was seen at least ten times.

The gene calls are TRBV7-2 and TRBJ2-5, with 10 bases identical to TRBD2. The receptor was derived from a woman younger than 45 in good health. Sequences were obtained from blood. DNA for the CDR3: TGTGCCAGCAGCTTACTAGCGGGAGTGGAGACCCAGTACTTC. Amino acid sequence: CASSLLAGVETQYF.